This TCR beta chain was obtained from a study of blood T cell repertoires in COVID-19. Study background: Donors in the United States, Italy and Spain gave samples during acute or convalescent COVID-19.

The CDR3 runs to 14 residues. V was clipped by 6 bases and J by 1 base, with 11 bases between them. Germline CDR1 is MNHEY and CDR2 is SVGAGI. The data were produced by immunoSEQ multiplex PCR, yet TCRdb's version contains in-frame clones alone and is incomplete. The data show roughly 140,000 clones, 85% to 90% seen once. The sample comprised peripheral blood. This sequence joins TRBV6-5 and TRBJ2-3; D might be TRBD1 (6 bases). The sequence was collected from a human donor in a cohort sampled during active COVID-19. As DNA, the CDR3 is TGTGCCAGCAGGCAGGGGATGGGCACAGATACGCAGTATTTT. The encoded protein is CASRQGMGTDTQYF.